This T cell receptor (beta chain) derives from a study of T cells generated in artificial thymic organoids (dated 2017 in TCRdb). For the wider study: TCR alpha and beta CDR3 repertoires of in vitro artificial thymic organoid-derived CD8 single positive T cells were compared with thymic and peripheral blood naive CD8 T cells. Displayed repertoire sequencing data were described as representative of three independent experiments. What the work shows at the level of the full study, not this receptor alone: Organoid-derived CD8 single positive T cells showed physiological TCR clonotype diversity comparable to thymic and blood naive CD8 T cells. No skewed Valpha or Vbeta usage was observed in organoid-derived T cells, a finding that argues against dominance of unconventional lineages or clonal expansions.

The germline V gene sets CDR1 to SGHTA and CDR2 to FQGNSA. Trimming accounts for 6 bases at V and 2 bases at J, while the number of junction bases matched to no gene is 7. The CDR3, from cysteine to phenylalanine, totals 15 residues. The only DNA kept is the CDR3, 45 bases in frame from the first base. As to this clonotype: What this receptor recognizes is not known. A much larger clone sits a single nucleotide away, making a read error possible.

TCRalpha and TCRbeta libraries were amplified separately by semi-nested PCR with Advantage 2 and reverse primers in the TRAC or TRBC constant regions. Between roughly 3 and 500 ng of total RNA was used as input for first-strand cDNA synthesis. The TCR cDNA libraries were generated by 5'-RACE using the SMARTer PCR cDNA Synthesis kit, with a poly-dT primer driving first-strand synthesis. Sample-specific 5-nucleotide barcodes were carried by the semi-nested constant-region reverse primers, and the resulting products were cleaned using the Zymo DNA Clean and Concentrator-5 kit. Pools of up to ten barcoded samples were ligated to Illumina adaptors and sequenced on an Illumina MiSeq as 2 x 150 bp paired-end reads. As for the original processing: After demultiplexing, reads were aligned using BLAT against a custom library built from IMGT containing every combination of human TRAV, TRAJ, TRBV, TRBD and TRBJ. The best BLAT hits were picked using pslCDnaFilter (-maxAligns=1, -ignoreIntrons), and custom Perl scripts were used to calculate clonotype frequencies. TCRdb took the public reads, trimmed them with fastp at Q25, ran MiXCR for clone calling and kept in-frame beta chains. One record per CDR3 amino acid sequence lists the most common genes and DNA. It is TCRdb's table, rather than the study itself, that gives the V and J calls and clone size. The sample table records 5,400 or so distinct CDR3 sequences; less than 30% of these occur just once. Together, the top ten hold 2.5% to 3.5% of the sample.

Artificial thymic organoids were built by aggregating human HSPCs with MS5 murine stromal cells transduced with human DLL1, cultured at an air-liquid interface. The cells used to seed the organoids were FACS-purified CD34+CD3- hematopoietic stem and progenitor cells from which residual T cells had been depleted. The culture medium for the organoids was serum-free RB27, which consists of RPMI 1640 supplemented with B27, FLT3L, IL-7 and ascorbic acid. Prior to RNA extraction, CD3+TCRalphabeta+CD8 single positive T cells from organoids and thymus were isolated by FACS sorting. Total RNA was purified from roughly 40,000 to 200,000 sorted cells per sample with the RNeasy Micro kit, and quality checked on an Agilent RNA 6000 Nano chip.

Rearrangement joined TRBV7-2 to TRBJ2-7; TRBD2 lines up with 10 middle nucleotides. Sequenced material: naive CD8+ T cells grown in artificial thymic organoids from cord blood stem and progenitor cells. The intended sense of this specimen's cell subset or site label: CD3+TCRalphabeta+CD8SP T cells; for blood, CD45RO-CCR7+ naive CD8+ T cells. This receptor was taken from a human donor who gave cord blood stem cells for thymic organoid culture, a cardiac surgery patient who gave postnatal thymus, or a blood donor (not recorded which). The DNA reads TGTGCCAGCAGGGGTAGCGGGGGGTCTGCCTACGAGCAGTACTTC. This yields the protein CASRGSGGSAYEQYF.